What follows are 32 T cell receptor beta chains derived from one specimen sequenced in a study of shared clonotypes between healthy human individuals. Using immunoSEQ multiplex PCR, the repertoire was profiled, and TCRdb retains in-frame clones only, with some absent. In the table there are around 2.5 million clones, roughly 93% of which are singletons. Input material: naive CD4+ T cells from PBMCs. Specified subset: CD45RA+ positively selected. The receptors here all came from a young man in good health. Some clones in this sample may be carry-over from other donors' samples.

The chain employs TRBV7-2 and TRBJ2-6; TRBD1 agrees at 7 bases. The CDR3 runs 16 residues. Losses at the gene ends were 5 bases for V and 0 bases for J; bases not matched to a gene: 4. CDR1 and CDR2 (germline): SGHTA, FQGNSA. This chain's CDR3 is CASSPDRISGANVLTF. For the CDR3, the DNA is TGTGCCAGCAGCCCGGACAGGATCTCTGGGGCCAACGTCCTGACTTTC.

V gene TRBV4-3 combines with J gene TRBJ2-3, with a tentative D call TRBD1 (6 bases). V was shortened by 1 base and J by 3 bases, with 11 bases between the two germline ends. Germline V lookup: CDR1 LGHNA, CDR2 YSLEER. The CDR3 consists of 15 residues. This chain's CDR3 is CASSQAGVGTDTQYF. CDR3 nucleotide sequence: TGCGCCAGCAGCCAAGCAGGGGTCGGTACAGATACGCAGTATTTT.

The chain is built from TRBV5-1 and TRBJ2-1; D perhaps matches TRBD2 (6 bases). The CDR3 contains 15 residues. Germline CDR1 SGHRS, CDR2 YFSETQ. Trimming took off 5 bases at V and 2 bases at J, with 14 bases between the two ends. DNA for the CDR3: TGCGCCAGCAGTTTCGTGGCGGGAACCTACAATGAGCAGTTCTTC. Protein product: CASSFVAGTYNEQFF. Full variable domain (rest looked up from reference TRBV5-1 and TRBJ2-1): KAGVTQTPRYLIKTRGQQVTLSCSPISGHRSVSWYQQTPGQGLQFLFEYFSETQRNKGNFPGRFSGRQFSNSRSEMNVSTLELGDSALYLCASSFVAGTYNEQFFGPGTRLTVL.

The chain uses TRBV18 and TRBJ2-5; tentative D call: TRBD1 (5 bases). Per the germline V gene, CDR1 is KGHSH and CDR2 is LQKENI. The CDR3 consists of 15 residues. V dropped 5 bases and J dropped 2 bases, with 15 bases sitting between them. CDR3 sequence: CASSTLDSAQETQYF. The CDR3 nucleotides read TGTGCCAGCTCAACGCTCGACAGTGCGCAAGAGACCCAGTACTTC.

V is TRBV4-1 and J is TRBJ1-4; D gene uncertain. V lost 0 bases and J 4 bases, leaving 9 bases between the germline ends. This CDR3 region has 15 residues. The germline CDR1 and CDR2 sequences are MGHRA and YSYEKL. CDR3 coding DNA: TGCGCCAGCAGCCAAGATAGGGCAGTTAATGAAAAACTGTTTTTT. This sequence encodes CASSQDRAVNEKLFF.

This CDR3 is CATSRAGPGNTIYF. CDR3 in DNA: TGTGCCACCAGCAGAGCAGGGCCCGGAAACACCATATATTTT. This chain uses TRBV15 with TRBJ1-3, with D possibly being TRBD1 (5 bases). Germline V lookup: CDR1 LNHNV, CDR2 YYDKDF (reference sequence). Trimming took 1 base from V and 4 from J, leaving 8 bases between them. The CDR3 spans 14 residues.

This chain links TRBV4-1 with TRBJ1-4; D gene unclear. Germline V gives CDR1 MGHRA, CDR2 YSYEKL. Trimming removed 5 bases at V and 5 bases at J, with 12 bases between. CDR3 length equals 14 residues. CDR3 coding DNA: TGCGCCAGCAGCACCGGGCCGCTAAATGAAAAACTGTTTTTT. Translated: CASSTGPLNEKLFF.

The rearrangement links TRBV5-4 to TRBJ2-7; possible D gene TRBD2, 7 bases. V was trimmed by 1 base and J by 6 bases, leaving 14 bases between them. The CDR3 consists of 14 residues. CDR1 and CDR2 from the germline V gene are SGHNT and YYREEE (reference sequence). The CDR3 sequence is CASSLTPRGGEQYF. CDR3 DNA: TGTGCCAGCAGCTTGACCCCGAGGGGGGGCGAGCAGTACTTC.

Note on this clone: This sample includes further DNA sequences coding for the same CDR3. The V gene is TRBV29-1, the J gene TRBJ2-5; no firm D call. Germline values: CDR1 SQVTM, CDR2 ANQGSEA. The CDR3 spans 12 residues. The ends were cut back, 2 bases at V and 1 base at J, with 5 bases in the middle. As DNA, the CDR3 is TGCAGCGTTGAACAGATCCAAGAGACCCAGTACTTC. It encodes CSVEQIQETQYF.

This clone was counted a single time. The V gene is TRBV5-1, the J gene TRBJ2-5, with 7 bases identical to TRBD1. Germline assignment: CDR1 SGHRS and CDR2 YFSETQ. V shed 0 bases and J 10 bases; nucleotides not matched to a gene: 15. The length of the CDR3 is 16 residues. As DNA, the CDR3 is TGCGCCAGCAGCTTGGAAGGGGGCGCGTCCTCGGGTGGCCAGTACTTC. Translation gives CASSLEGGASSGGQYF.

This chain links TRBV27 with TRBJ2-5; 9 bases map to TRBD2. This CDR3 region has 14 residues. Unmatched junction bases numbered 11, after V lost 11 bases and J lost 4 bases. Germline loops: CDR1 MNHEY, CDR2 SMNVEV (reference sequence). DNA for the CDR3: TGTGCCGCCCGGGCGGCGGGAGGGCCAGAGACCCAGTACTTC. Translated, it gives CAARAAGGPETQYF.

The genes are TRBV11-2 and TRBJ2-7; no definite D call. V shed 1 base and J shed 4 bases, with 11 bases lying between them. The germline CDR1 and CDR2 sequences are SGHAT and FQNNGV. This CDR3 has 14 amino acids. The CDR3 DNA reads TGTGCCAGCAGCTTAGGGCAGGCTCCTTACGAGCAGTACTTC. It translates to CASSLGQAPYEQYF.

About this clone itself: This CDR3 is also generated by other DNA sequences in the sample. V and J are TRBV27 and TRBJ1-2; 7 bases map to TRBD1. The CDR3 covers 13 residues. The germline V gene encodes CDR1 MNHEY and CDR2 SMNVEV (reference sequence). V dropped 2 bases and J dropped 6; count of bases not matched to a gene: 3. The CDR3 here is CASSLGRGDGYTF. DNA for the CDR3: TGTGCCAGCAGTTTAGGCAGGGGGGATGGCTACACCTTC.

CDR3: CASSLAGLASHEQFF. CDR3 nucleotides: TGTGCCAGCAGCTTAGCGGGACTAGCTTCCCATGAGCAGTTCTTC. V is TRBV7-2 and J is TRBJ2-1, with 9 bases lining up with TRBD2. After removal of 0 bases from V and 8 bases from J, the junction contained 5 bases not matched to a gene. Germline V gene data show CDR1 as SGHTA and CDR2 as FQGNSA. The CDR3 consists of 15 residues.

This clone was counted a single time. The chain links TRBV5-5 to TRBJ2-7; maybe TRBD1 (5 bases). Trimming left V 4 bases short and J 4 bases short, with 12 bases between. CDR1 and CDR2 (germline): SGHKS, YYEKEE (reference sequence). This CDR3 comprises 13 residues. The CDR3 coding sequence is TGTGCCAGCAGCAAAGGGGATCCGTACGAGCAGTACTTC. Amino acid sequence: CASSKGDPYEQYF.

This clone was observed once. This chain links TRBV11-2 with TRBJ2-7; D uncertain. V lost 3 bases to trimming and J lost 2 bases, with 17 bases between them. The CDR3 loop spans 16 amino acids. Germline CDR1 SGHAT, CDR2 FQNNGV. The CDR3 here is CASSFRPPVATYEQYF. In DNA form, the CDR3 reads TGTGCCAGCAGCTTCCGGCCCCCGGTTGCTACCTACGAGCAGTACTTC.

V and J are TRBV18 and TRBJ2-7, with TRBD2 as a possible D gene (5 bases). Trimming removed 5 bases at V and 2 bases at J, with 13 bases between. The CDR3 consists of 14 residues. The V gene's germline CDR1 is KGHSH and CDR2 LQKENI. The CDR3 region has the DNA TGTGCCAGCTCATCGACTGTCGGGACCTACGAGCAGTACTTC. This translates into CASSSTVGTYEQYF.

The genes are TRBV11-3 and TRBJ2-3, with D perhaps matching TRBD2 (6 bases). The CDR3 has 19 residues. CDR1 and CDR2 from the germline V gene are SGHNT and YENEEA. The ends were cut back, 0 bases at V and 0 bases at J, with 19 bases in the middle. The CDR3 sequence is CASSLERETRRESTDTQYF. The CDR3 coding sequence is TGTGCCAGCAGCTTAGAAAGAGAAACGCGGCGGGAAAGCACAGATACGCAGTATTTT.

This clone was seen a single time. The chain carries TRBV5-1 and TRBJ1-3; D call uncertain. Germline values: CDR1 SGHRS, CDR2 YFSETQ. The CDR3 is 14 residues long. Trimming took off 3 bases at V and 2 bases at J, with 9 bases between the two ends. The CDR3, as DNA: TGCGCCAGCAGCTCCCCCGAGGCTGGAAACACCATATATTTT. Its translation: CASSSPEAGNTIYF.

The chain combines TRBV27 with TRBJ2-7; a weak D match, TRBD1 (6 bases). Trimming stripped 1 base from V and 3 bases from J, with 13 bases between. The CDR3 covers 15 residues. Germline values: CDR1 MNHEY, CDR2 SMNVEV (reference sequence). CDR3 in amino acids: CASSLFATGDYEQYF. CDR3 nucleotides: TGTGCCAGCAGTTTATTCGCGACAGGAGACTACGAGCAGTACTTC.

The V call is TRBV19, the J call TRBJ2-6; D not certain. CDR1 LNHDA and CDR2 SQIVND come from the germline V gene (reference sequence). The CDR3 covers 15 residues. V was shortened by 9 bases and J by 0 bases, with 12 bases between the two germline ends. The CDR3 region is CASDIGSSGANVLTF. CDR3 bases: TGTGCCAGCGACATAGGAAGCTCTGGGGCCAACGTCCTGACTTTC.

The chain combines TRBV2 with TRBJ1-2; tentative D call: TRBD1 (5 bases). Germline CDR1 is SNHLY and CDR2 is FYNNEI. The CDR3 is 13 residues long. Trimming left V 8 bases short and J 8 bases short, with 18 bases between. CDR3 protein: CASGGEGAGGYTF. The DNA of the CDR3 is TGTGCCAGCGGGGGGGAAGGAGCCGGCGGCTACACCTTC.

CDR3 sequence: CASSSRLAGPIRLLNEQFF. DNA for the CDR3: TGTGCCAGCAGCTCCAGACTAGCGGGACCGATCCGGCTACTCAATGAGCAGTTCTTC. V is TRBV7-6 and J is TRBJ2-1; 11 bases agree with TRBD2. Unmatched junction bases numbered 17, after V lost 4 bases and J lost 6 bases. Per germline, CDR1 SGHVS and CDR2 FNYEAQ. CDR3 length: 19 residues.

The chain joins TRBV7-2 to TRBJ2-1, with D perhaps TRBD2 (5 bases). V lost 3 bases to trimming and J lost 10 bases, with 10 bases between them. CDR1 is SGHTA and CDR2 is FQGNSA in the germline V gene. This CDR3 spans 12 amino acids. This chain's CDR3 is CASSFSPGEQFF. The CDR3 nucleotides are TGTGCCAGCAGCTTCAGTCCGGGGGAGCAGTTCTTC.

The V call is TRBV5-4, the J call TRBJ2-7; D is undetermined. The germline gives CDR1 SGHNT, CDR2 YYREEE (reference sequence). Deletions cut 4 bases from V and 3 bases from J, with 14 bases between. The CDR3 runs to 14 residues. The CDR3 is CASSHEAAYYEQYF. The CDR3 bases are TGTGCCAGCAGCCACGAGGCGGCCTACTACGAGCAGTACTTC.

This clone appeared a single time. One end of the junction varies from germline; a read error may be responsible. This rearrangement joins TRBV20-1 to TRBJ2-1, with 8 bases identical to TRBD2. Looked up from germline, CDR1 is DFQATT and CDR2 is SNEGSKA (reference sequence). This CDR3 comprises 11 residues. The CDR3 DNA is TGCAGTACTAGCGGTTACAATGAGCAGTTCTTC. Translation gives CSTSGYNEQFF.

The chain carries TRBV2 and TRBJ2-1; D gene uncertain. The CDR3 length is 12 residues. V was pared by 3 bases and J by 6 bases, with 6 bases between. The germline V gene has CDR1 SNHLY and CDR2 FYNNEI. Here the CDR3 reads CASSDRPNEQFF. In DNA, the CDR3 is TGTGCCAGCAGTGATCGGCCCAATGAGCAGTTCTTC.

Points on this clone: Other DNA sequences of this sample code for an identical CDR3. This rearrangement joins TRBV28 to TRBJ1-1; no definite D call. The CDR3 spans 15 residues. Trimming shortened V by 5 bases and J by 0 bases, and 13 bases separated the two germline ends. The V gene's germline CDR1 is MDHEN and CDR2 SYDVKM. Here the CDR3 DNA reads TGTGCCAGCAGTCCCCCCGCGGTAATGAACACTGAAGCTTTCTTT. This codes for CASSPPAVMNTEAFF.

CDR3 sequence: CASILTSGSRHEQYF. The CDR3 DNA sequence: TGTGCCAGCATCCTGACTAGCGGGAGTCGCCACGAGCAGTACTTC. V usage is TRBV27 and J usage is TRBJ2-7, with 12 bases lining up with TRBD2. CDR3 length: 15 residues. J lost 5 bases, V lost 7 bases, and 9 bases had no gene match. Germline assignment: CDR1 MNHEY and CDR2 SMNVEV (reference sequence).

The chain joins TRBV7-2 to TRBJ1-2; a weak D match, TRBD1 (5 bases). The germline gives CDR1 SGHTA, CDR2 FQGNSA. The CDR3 length is 14 residues. V dropped 3 bases and J dropped 7 bases, with 15 bases sitting between them. The CDR3 sequence is CASSFEPQGPGYTF. The DNA of the CDR3 is TGTGCCAGCAGCTTCGAACCCCAGGGTCCTGGCTACACCTTC.

The sample holds a few counts of this clone. This sequence joins TRBV6-6 and TRBJ1-5; D may be TRBD1 (5 bases). Trimming removed 8 bases at V and 3 bases at J, with 17 bases between. Germline-derived CDR1 and CDR2 are MNHNY and SVGAGI (reference sequence). There are 15 residues in the CDR3. The CDR3 loop reads CASQEQVRVNQPQHF. The CDR3, as DNA: TGTGCCAGCCAAGAACAGGTGAGGGTCAATCAGCCCCAGCATTTT.

The chain is built from TRBV28 and TRBJ2-3; 9 nucleotides line up with TRBD2. V was pared by 6 bases and J by 4 bases, with 17 bases of the junction left unmatched. Germline V CDR1 and CDR2: MDHEN, SYDVKM. There are 18 residues in the CDR3. CDR3 bases: TGTGCCAGCAGAAGGTCGGAACGAGCGGGAGGACTTGCAGATACGCAGTATTTT. This translates into CASRRSERAGGLADTQYF.